This TCR beta chain is drawn from a study of neurological immune-mediated disorders (dated by TCRdb to between 2017 and 2020). About the full investigation: Of the approximately 34 multiple sclerosis patients, some 30 had relapsing-remitting MS and 3 had secondary progressive MS. Longitudinal samples, technical triplicates and paired sorted CD4+ and CD8+ T-cell subsets, alongside PBMC samples, were included among the roughly 100 TCR-beta libraries. The cohort included 60 to 70 subjects: roughly 15 with HAM/TSP, some 35 with multiple sclerosis, and 20 healthy controls. Longitudinal HAM/TSP and healthy donors had 3 time-points each (roughly 3-40 month intervals). Peripheral blood TCR-beta repertoires from HTLV-I-associated myelopathy (HAM/TSP) patients, multiple sclerosis patients and healthy controls were compared by UMI-based sequencing.

Overall study outcomes, separate from this receptor: TCR clonal expansion was highest in HAM/TSP patients and lowest in MS patients, with MS patients falling below even healthy controls. No association of the MS cluster with clinical or MRI features was observed, and the need for larger cohorts was stated by the authors. Expanded clones from different subjects shared no identical CDR3 amino acid sequences, which suggests that TCR-beta repertoires were private in all groups. Repertoires from 18 of 34 MS patients were grouped by phylogenetic analysis into a cluster of related CDR3 sequences, suggesting a possible repertoire-level signature.

The V and J ends are trimmed by 5 bases and 3 bases, leaving 9 bases between them. The CDR3, from cysteine to phenylalanine, totals 13 residues. Of the read, only the CDR3 DNA is kept; its 39 bases are in frame from base 1. At least ten counts were recorded for this clonotype. This receptor's antigen is unknown. The record has no base qualities; no much larger clone is one base away. The time point label corresponds to: longitudinal time-point 1 (baseline). Libraries from unsorted PBMCs were made from 2 million PBMCs kept in RNAlater at -80 degrees C until RNA extraction. Multiple sclerosis patients were enrolled in a US clinical protocol under which disease progression was evaluated by magnetic resonance imaging. PBMCs were separated from peripheral blood using Ficoll-Hypaque density gradient centrifugation and then cryopreserved in liquid nitrogen. cDNA was synthesized by template-switch 5'RACE using a primer carrying a 10-nucleotide random unique molecular identifier by which each TCR transcript was tagged. Each sequencing run produced over 180 million TCR-beta sequences covering 15-18 subjects. Total RNA was extracted with the RNeasy kit. TCR-beta VDJ regions were amplified with primers for the TCR constant region and the 5'RACE anchor, using the KAPA Real-time Library Amplification kit. Sample indexes and Illumina adaptors were added in a first PCR, after which library yield was increased in a second PCR. The roughly 650 bp TCR product was size-selected on a 2% E-gel SizeSelection system after Ampure bead purification. Before pooling, library quality was checked on a Bioanalyzer, concentration was measured with Qubit, and libraries were quantified with the Kapa Library Quantification kit. An Illumina HiSeq 2500 was used to sequence the libraries paired-end at 2 x 150 bp. To increase sequence diversity, about 25-31% phiX was spiked into each library pool. From the authors' description of their analysis: The quality-filtered reads were processed with the UMI-based MiGEC pipeline, whose error correction step removed more than 80% of the raw TCR sequences. IMGT germline references were used for aligning VDJ genes, and each clonotype was defined as a unique CDR3 amino acid sequence together with its V-J genes. Clonal expansion, Shannon diversity and CDR3 relatedness were evaluated with VDJtools (CalcPairwiseDistances, ClusterSamples), while phylogenetic trees were built in CLCbio workbench. Expanded clones were defined as having at least 8 unique UMIs, based on coefficient-of-variation modelling across technical triplicates. The public reads were run again by TCRdb, first through fastp at Q25 and then through MiXCR, and only productive beta chains were kept. Under each unique CDR3 protein, matching rows form one entry showing the most common genes and DNA. These V and J calls rely on TCRdb rather than the paper's analysis. Within this sample are tens of thousands of distinct CDR3 sequences, with approximately 3% of them counted one time only. The ten largest clones represent around 7.7% of the sample.

This receptor was identified in a woman aged 60-70 years with multiple sclerosis. The sequence is built from TRBV12-3 or TRBV12-4 and TRBJ2-3, and possibly TRBD1, on 5 matching bases. The sequenced material came from PBMCs. Read as DNA, the sequence is TGTGCCAGCAGTCCGGACACTACAGATACGCAGTATTTT. It is translated as CASSPDTTDTQYF.